This T cell receptor (beta chain) is from a study of blood T cell repertoires in COVID-19. Overall study: From the United States, Italy and Spain came samples of acute and convalescent COVID-19.

This CDR3 is built from 15 residues. With 6 bases removed from V and 0 bases from J, the gap between germline ends came to 11 bases. Germline values: CDR1 KGHSH, CDR2 LQKENI. Study processing details: Amplifying reference gene primers gave estimates of nucleated cell counts. The repertoire was sequenced with immunoSEQ multiplex PCR; TCRdb's copy has only in-frame clones and lacks some. That table supplies the V and J calls and clone size; D and trimming were determined from the DNA. The table shows fewer than 200,000 clones, with 80% to 90% occurring only once. V usage is TRBV18 and J usage is TRBJ1-4; no clear D. The TCR sequence derives from a woman aged 18 to 35 who had recovered from COVID-19. The sequencing sample was made of PBMCs or T cells enriched from blood (not recorded which). CDR3 amino acids: CASSRSVATNEKLFF. The DNA for the CDR3 is TGTGCCAGCTCTCGGTCGGTTGCAACTAATGAAAAACTGTTTTTT.